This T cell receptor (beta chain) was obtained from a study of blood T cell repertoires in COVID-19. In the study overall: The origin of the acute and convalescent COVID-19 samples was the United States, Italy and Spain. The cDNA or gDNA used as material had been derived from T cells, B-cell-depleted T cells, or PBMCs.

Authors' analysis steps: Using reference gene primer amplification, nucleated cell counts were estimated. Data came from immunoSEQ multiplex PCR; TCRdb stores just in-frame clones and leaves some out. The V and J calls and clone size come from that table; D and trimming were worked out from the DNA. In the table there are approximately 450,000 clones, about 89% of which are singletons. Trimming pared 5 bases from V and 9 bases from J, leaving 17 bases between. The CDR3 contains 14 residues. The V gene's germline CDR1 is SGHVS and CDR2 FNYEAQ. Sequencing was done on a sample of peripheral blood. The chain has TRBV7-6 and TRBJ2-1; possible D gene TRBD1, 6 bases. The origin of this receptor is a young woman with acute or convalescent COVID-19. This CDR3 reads CASSAIQGFGEQFF. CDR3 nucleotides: TGTGCCAGCAGCGCGATTCAGGGGTTCGGTGAGCAGTTCTTC.